These T cell receptor beta chains were read from a single sample in a study of regulatory T cells in long-lasting Graves disease. TCRdb re-analysed the multiplex PCR reads in MiXCR, keeping a single row per CDR3 protein. The sample consists of 580,000 or so distinct CDR3 sequences, 15% to 20% of them appearing once. The sample was also linked to a second study, of T cells in Graves' hyperthyroidism and ophthalmopathy.

Sequencing was performed on peripheral blood mononuclear cells (PBMCs), taken at new diagnosis, from a patient treated with antithyroid drugs. The receptors shown here come from a young man with Graves disease. Both conserved end residues are part of each CDR3. Each record gives: D gene, clone size, V gene, J gene, CDR3 protein, CDR3 DNA. D genes are given only for firm matches. A clone size is listed for some rows: how often the clone was seen (once, few, many), or a class if it is expanded.

>TRBD1|few|TRBV29-1|TRBJ2-1
CSVDSRDRRDNEQFF
TGCAGCGTTGATTCCCGGGACAGGCGAGACAATGAGCAGTTCTTC
>.|many|TRBV9|TRBJ1-2
CASSVGRSGDYGYTF
TGTGCCAGCAGCGTAGGTCGAAGCGGGGACTATGGCTACACCTTC
>TRBD2|.|TRBV2|TRBJ2-1
CASSTSGSLSGEQFF
TGTGCCAGCAGCACTAGCGGGAGTCTCTCGGGAGAGCAGTTCTTC
>TRBD1|few|TRBV20-1|TRBJ1-6
CSARGWKGAGSPLHF
TGCAGTGCTAGAGGATGGAAGGGGGCTGGTTCACCCCTCCACTTT
>.|many|TRBV2|TRBJ2-2
CASNSASNTGELFF
TGTGCCAGCAATAGCGCATCGAACACCGGGGAGCTGTTTTTT
>.|.|TRBV5-1|TRBJ2-4
CASAGRGKNIQYF
TGCGCCAGCGCCGGTCGGGGCAAAAACATTCAGTACTTC
>.|few|TRBV15|TRBJ2-7
CATSRERTHTAYEQYF
TGTGCCACCAGCAGAGAGAGAACTCACACAGCCTACGAGCAGTACTTC
>TRBD1|many|TRBV12-3/TRBV12-4|TRBJ2-5
CASSPPTGIQETQYF
TGTGCCAGCAGCCCCCCGACAGGGATCCAAGAGACCCAGTACTTC
>TRBD1|.|TRBV2|TRBJ1-1
CASSRQGAATEAFF
TGTGCCAGCAGTCGACAGGGGGCGGCCACTGAAGCTTTCTTT
>.|many|TRBV11-2|TRBJ2-5
CASSLGRVQETQYF
TGTGCCAGCAGCTTAGGCAGGGTCCAAGAGACCCAGTACTTC
>.|few|TRBV20-1|TRBJ2-7
CSAAGGSNSEQYF
TGCAGTGCTGCCGGAGGGTCTAATAGCGAGCAGTACTTC
>.|.|TRBV18|TRBJ2-5
CASSPLGVEWNGEETQYF
TGTGCCAGCTCACCACTTGGGGTCGAATGGAATGGGGAAGAGACCCAGTACTTC
>.|.|TRBV13|TRBJ1-1
CASSPGPSNTEAFF
TGTGCCAGCAGCCCGGGACCGTCGAACACTGAAGCTTTCTTT
>TRBD1|.|TRBV5-4|TRBJ1-1
CASSLEWDRRKPMNTEAFF
TGTGCCAGCAGCTTAGAATGGGACAGGAGAAAACCAATGAACACTGAAGCTTTCTTT
>.|.|TRBV6-1|TRBJ1-2
CASSLVEGNNYGYTF
TGTGCCAGCAGCCTTGTAGAGGGGAATAACTATGGCTACACCTTC
>.|few|TRBV7-2|TRBJ2-7
CASSRSTEQYF
TGTGCCAGCAGCAGAAGCACCGAGCAGTACTTC
>.|many|TRBV2|TRBJ1-1
CASNMEAAGGGRAFF
TGTGCCAGCAATATGGAGGCCGCCGGGGGAGGTCGAGCTTTCTTT
>.|many|TRBV5-6|TRBJ2-1
CASSLDTGVSYNEQFF
TGTGCCAGCAGCTTGGATACGGGAGTGTCGTACAATGAGCAGTTCTTC
>.|many|TRBV7-8|TRBJ1-1
CASSLGGHNTEAFF
TGTGCCAGCAGCTTAGGAGGACACAACACTGAAGCTTTCTTT
>.|.|TRBV7-9|TRBJ1-1
CASSLEAGPNTEAFF
TGTGCCAGCAGCTTAGAGGCAGGGCCGAACACTGAAGCTTTCTTT
>TRBD2|many|TRBV7-3|TRBJ2-1
CASSILPAGGRYEQFF
TGTGCCAGCAGCATACTTCCTGCGGGAGGGCGATATGAGCAGTTCTTC
>.|.|TRBV4-1|TRBJ2-7
CASSQTGPPYEQYF
TGCGCCAGCAGCCAAACAGGCCCCCCCTACGAGCAGTACTTC
>.|many|TRBV2|TRBJ2-1
CASSPVRASNEQFF
TGTGCCAGCAGCCCAGTTCGGGCGTCCAATGAGCAGTTCTTC
>TRBD1|many|TRBV2|TRBJ2-7
CASSGDRGPDSYEQYF
TGTGCCAGCAGTGGGGACAGGGGGCCCGACAGCTACGAGCAGTACTTC
>TRBD2|.|TRBV2|TRBJ2-3
CASKLGLAGVDTQYF
TGTGCCAGCAAGCTAGGACTAGCGGGAGTGGATACGCAGTATTTT
>TRBD2|few|TRBV2|TRBJ2-2
CASSPIAGGTGELFF
TGTGCCAGCAGCCCTATAGCGGGAGGAACCGGGGAGCTGTTTTTT
>.|many|TRBV18|TRBJ2-7
CASSPSTFNYEQYF
TGTGCCAGCTCACCGAGTACTTTCAACTACGAGCAGTACTTC
>TRBD2|many|TRBV12-3/TRBV12-4|TRBJ2-1
CASRFGTSGRTYNEQFF
TGTGCCAGCAGATTTGGGACTAGCGGGAGAACCTACAATGAGCAGTTCTTC
>.|few|TRBV9|TRBJ2-7
CASSVDGTEDYEQYF
TGTGCCAGCAGCGTAGACGGGACGGAAGACTACGAGCAGTACTTC
>.|.|TRBV29-1|TRBJ2-2
CSVVRGTGELFF
TGCAGCGTGGTACGGGGCACCGGGGAGCTGTTTTTT
>.|many|TRBV7-6|TRBJ2-7
CASSLTLGSSYEQYF
TGTGCCAGCAGCTTAACACTTGGTAGCTCCTACGAGCAGTACTTC
>TRBD1|.|TRBV7-9|TRBJ1-2
CASSSLTGKNYGYTF
TGTGCCAGCAGCTCACTGACAGGGAAGAACTATGGCTACACCTTC
>TRBD2|many|TRBV6-1|TRBJ2-7
CASTGLASYEQYF
TGTGCCAGCACCGGACTAGCGAGCTACGAGCAGTACTTC
>TRBD1|many|TRBV12-5|TRBJ1-1
CASGLLTGSTEAFF
TGTGCTAGTGGTTTGCTGACAGGGTCGACTGAAGCTTTCTTT
>.|many|TRBV12-3/TRBV12-4|TRBJ2-5
CASSFNEETQYF
TGTGCCAGCAGTTTCAACGAAGAGACCCAGTACTTC
>.|many|TRBV19|TRBJ2-2
CASIGQGIAGELFF
TGTGCCAGTATAGGGCAGGGGATTGCCGGGGAGCTGTTTTTT
>TRBD2|many|TRBV28|TRBJ2-5
CASSPAERESETQYF
TGTGCCAGCAGTCCCGCTGAGCGGGAGTCAGAGACCCAGTACTTC
>.|.|TRBV19|TRBJ2-5
CASSLGVLRYF
TGTGCCAGTAGCTTAGGTGTTTTGCGGTACTTC
>TRBD1|few|TRBV29-1|TRBJ1-2
CSGGQGNYGYTF
TGCAGCGGTGGACAGGGAAACTATGGCTACACCTTC
>TRBD1|few|TRBV29-1|TRBJ1-1
CSFRGQGNTEAFF
TGCAGCTTCCGAGGACAGGGGAACACTGAAGCTTTCTTT
>.|many|TRBV5-6|TRBJ1-1
CASSLMGGSTEAFF
TGTGCCAGCAGCTTGATGGGGGGGAGCACTGAAGCTTTCTTT
>TRBD1|.|TRBV3-1|TRBJ1-5
CASSQGTGGVQPQHF
TGTGCCAGCAGCCAAGGGACAGGGGGCGTTCAGCCCCAGCATTTT
>TRBD1|few|TRBV27|TRBJ2-1
CASSSGQGIVNEQFF
TGTGCCAGCAGTTCGGGACAGGGAATCGTCAATGAGCAGTTCTTC
>.|many|TRBV2|TRBJ2-3
CASSEQGSTDTQYF
TGTGCCAGCAGTGAACAGGGAAGCACAGATACGCAGTATTTT
>.|many|TRBV7-2|TRBJ1-5
CASSFGTASGGSNQPQHF
TGTGCCAGCAGCTTCGGGACCGCCTCCGGAGGAAGCAATCAGCCCCAGCATTTT
>TRBD1|.|TRBV11-3|TRBJ2-2
CASSLMTGMTGELFF
TGTGCCAGCAGCTTAATGACAGGGATGACCGGGGAGCTGTTTTTT
>TRBD2|many|TRBV29-1|TRBJ2-7
CSVAGRAYEQYF
TGCAGCGTTGCCGGGAGGGCCTACGAGCAGTACTTC
>.|many|TRBV10-3|TRBJ2-2
CAIRERESTGELFF
TGTGCCATACGGGAACGGGAGAGTACCGGGGAGCTGTTTTTT
>TRBD1|.|TRBV6-2/TRBV6-3|TRBJ2-4
CASRPTGGDIQYF
TGTGCCAGCAGACCCACAGGGGGCGACATTCAGTACTTC
>TRBD1|.|TRBV10-2|TRBJ2-7
CASSEGEGTGTYEQYF
TGCGCCAGCAGTGAAGGGGAGGGGACAGGGACGTACGAGCAGTACTTC
>TRBD2|many|TRBV28|TRBJ2-5
CASRRTSGPRTQYF
TGTGCCAGCAGACGGACTAGCGGGCCCCGGACCCAGTACTTC
>.|few|TRBV7-9|TRBJ2-1
CASNHPLVGAASYNEQFF
TGTGCCAGCAACCATCCCCTCGTCGGGGCAGCCTCCTACAATGAGCAGTTCTTC
>.|.|TRBV20-1|TRBJ1-1
CSARELVRDTEAFF
TGCAGTGCTAGAGAGTTAGTCCGGGACACTGAAGCTTTCTTT
>.|.|TRBV28|TRBJ1-5
CASAPNYQPQHF
TGTGCCAGCGCGCCAAATTATCAGCCCCAGCATTTT
>TRBD1|few|TRBV3-1|TRBJ1-4
CASSQLFLGQGNEKLFF
TGTGCCAGCAGCCAACTTTTCCTCGGACAGGGGAATGAAAAACTGTTTTTT
>.|.|TRBV24-1|TRBJ2-3
CATSDSDGPTDTQYF
TGTGCCACCAGTGATTCGGACGGGCCCACAGATACGCAGTATTTT
>TRBD2|few|TRBV4-1|TRBJ2-7
CASSQGGLAGRYEQYF
TGCGCCAGCAGCCAAGGGGGACTAGCGGGCCGCTACGAGCAGTACTTC